This T cell receptor (beta chain) was documented in a study of monozygotic twins with inflammatory bowel disease. With the 5' RACE reads reprocessed, TCRdb shows one record per CDR3 protein and no DNA. The listing contains approximately 400,000 distinct CDR3 sequences. The CDR3 loop spans 13 amino acids. Germline CDR1 and CDR2: DFQATT and SNEGSKA (reference sequence). The sequence derives from a human donor with ulcerative colitis or Crohn's disease, or a healthy co-twin of an affected twin (not recorded which). The rearrangement uses TRBV20-1 and TRBJ1-5; as DNA is missing, the TRBD1 call by TCRdb cannot be tested. Sample: blood. The CDR3 protein is CSAPARGNQPQHF.